Below, 27 T cell receptor beta chains from the same sample are listed, as sequenced in a study of CD8 T cells in ankylosing spondylitis. Findings of the study overall: Characteristic of ankylosing spondylitis blood, it appeared, was a TCR beta motif comprising about 8 highly homologous variants.

Via MiXCR, TCRdb re-called the 5' RACE reads, giving one row per CDR3 protein. The repertoire includes 450,000 to 550,000 distinct CDR3 sequences, about 5.7% of them detected once, and under 4.5% sits in the top ten. These TCRs' antigens remain unknown. The sequenced sample was blood, either unsorted or a sorted T cell fraction (not recorded which). The receptors shown here come from a male donor with ankylosing spondylitis.

This clonotype was recorded many times. This sequence joins TRBV7-2 and TRBJ1-2, with 7 bases matching TRBD1. This CDR3 comprises 15 residues. V was pared by 5 bases and J by 4 bases, with 10 bases of the junction left unmatched. Germline values: CDR1 SGHTA, CDR2 FQGNSA. CDR3 bases: TGTGCCAGCAGCAGCCGGGACAGACCTATCTATGGCTACACCTTC. Amino acids: CASSSRDRPIYGYTF.

At least ten counts were recorded for this clonotype. The chain joins TRBV9 to TRBJ2-5; TRBD2 agrees at 12 bases. Germline-derived CDR1 and CDR2 are SGDLS and YYNGEE. This CDR3 comprises 15 residues. V was clipped by 0 bases and J by 4 bases; unmatched bases: 1. CDR3 in amino acids: CASSVGTSGAETQYF. The CDR3 coding sequence is TGTGCCAGCAGCGTAGGGACTAGCGGGGCAGAGACCCAGTACTTC.

This clonotype has a count of ten or more. This sequence joins TRBV11-2 and TRBJ2-3, with D possibly called TRBD1 or TRBD2 (6 bases each). V lost 3 bases and J 8 bases, leaving 21 bases between the germline ends. The CDR3 sequence is 16 residues long. CDR1 and CDR2 from the germline V gene are SGHAT and FQNNGV. The CDR3 spells CASSFPGEERFGTQYF. The CDR3 nucleotides read TGTGCCAGCAGCTTCCCAGGGGAGGAAAGGTTCGGTACGCAGTATTTT.

This clonotype was found many times. V gene TRBV7-2 combines with J gene TRBJ1-5; D is uncertain. Germline CDR1 and CDR2: SGHTA and FQGNSA. V lost 2 bases to trimming and J lost 7 bases, with 12 bases between them. The CDR3 is 14 residues long. The CDR3 region has the DNA TGTGCCAGCAGCTTAAGCGAAGGGAACCAGCCCCAGCATTTT. This gives the protein CASSLSEGNQPQHF.

Ten or more counts support this clonotype. This rearrangement joins TRBV7-2 to TRBJ1-4; TRBD1 matches 7 bases. This CDR3 is 16 amino acids long. V was clipped by 4 bases and J by 1 base; unmatched bases: 6. CDR1 SGHTA and CDR2 FQGNSA come from the germline V gene. CDR3 bases: TGTGCCAGCAGCTCACAGGGGACCGGAACTAATGAAAAACTGTTTTTT. It yields the protein CASSSQGTGTNEKLFF.

At least ten counts were recorded for this clonotype. The chain combines TRBV27 with TRBJ1-6, with D maybe TRBD1 (6 bases). There are 15 residues in the CDR3. V lost 5 bases to trimming and J lost 12 bases, with 20 bases between them. The germline gives CDR1 MNHEY, CDR2 SMNVEV (reference sequence). The CDR3 is CASSPSGQTFLPLHF. Written as DNA, the CDR3 is TGTGCCAGCAGTCCATCCGGACAGACATTCTTACCCCTCCACTTT.

This clonotype was recorded many times. The rearrangement uses TRBV20-1 and TRBJ2-5; maybe TRBD1 (5 bases). CDR3 length: 14 amino acids. Germline loops: CDR1 DFQATT, CDR2 SNEGSKA (reference sequence). V lost 1 base and J 1 base, leaving 10 bases between the germline ends. The CDR3 region is CSARAAGSQETQYF. The CDR3 DNA sequence: TGCAGTGCTAGAGCCGCAGGGTCCCAAGAGACCCAGTACTTC.

This clonotype was detected ten times or more. V gene TRBV20-1 combines with J gene TRBJ2-2, with a weak D call TRBD2 (5 bases). This CDR3 region has 14 residues. The germline V and J ends were trimmed by 2 bases and 5 bases, with 12 bases remaining between them. Germline V gene data show CDR1 as DFQATT and CDR2 as SNEGSKA (reference sequence). CDR3 sequence reads: CSARRGQRTGELFF. CDR3 DNA: TGCAGTGCTAGACGGGGTCAGAGGACCGGGGAGCTGTTTTTT.

This clonotype has at least ten counts. The chain couples TRBV20-1 to TRBJ2-5; D unclear. The germline V gene encodes CDR1 DFQATT and CDR2 SNEGSKA (reference sequence). This CDR3 comprises 14 residues. V lost 1 base to trimming and J lost 2 bases, with 11 bases between them. CDR3 sequence: CSARARAVQETQYF. Here the CDR3 DNA reads TGCAGTGCTAGAGCACGGGCAGTTCAAGAGACCCAGTACTTC.

The CDR3 loop is CASSLGSGRALYEQYF. CDR3 nucleotide sequence: TGTGCCAGCAGCTTAGGTTCCGGGAGGGCCCTCTACGAGCAGTACTTC. The chain links TRBV7-2 to TRBJ2-7, with 8 bases fitting TRBD2. The germline gives CDR1 SGHTA, CDR2 FQGNSA. Trimming cost V 1 base and J 3 bases; bases outside gene matches: 8. This CDR3 is 16 amino acids long. The full variable domain, in which reference TRBV7-2 and TRBJ2-7 provide the parts outside the CDR3, is GAGVSQSPSNKVTEKGKDVELRCDPISGHTALYWYRQSLGQGLEFLIYFQGNSAPDKSGLPSDRFSAERTGGSVSTLTIQRTQQEDSAVYLCASSLGSGRALYEQYFGPGTRLTVT.

Ten or more counts support this clonotype. The chain carries TRBV6-1 and TRBJ1-1; the D gene is possibly TRBD1 (6 bases). The V end lost 7 bases, the J end lost 7 bases, and 19 bases lay between the germline ends. CDR1 and CDR2 from the germline V gene are MNHNS and SASEGT. The CDR3 has 14 residues. The CDR3 DNA reads as TGTGCCAGCAAGGGTTACAGGGAGAGGGATGAAGCTTTCTTT. It specifies CASKGYRERDEAFF.

This clonotype was detected many times. V usage is TRBV5-1 and J usage is TRBJ2-1; no definite D call. Per germline, CDR1 SGHRS and CDR2 YFSETQ. The CDR3 extends over 15 amino acids. V lost 0 bases, J lost 1 base, and 8 bases lay in between. CDR3 DNA sequence: TGCGCCAGCAGCTTGGACCCCAGATCCTACAATGAGCAGTTCTTC. Its protein product is CASSLDPRSYNEQFF. Looking up the rest from reference TRBV5-1 and TRBJ2-1 gives the full variable domain: KAGVTQTPRYLIKTRGQQVTLSCSPISGHRSVSWYQQTPGQGLQFLFEYFSETQRNKGNFPGRFSGRQFSNSRSEMNVSTLELGDSALYLCASSLDPRSYNEQFFGPGTRLTVL.

This clonotype was seen at least ten times. The chain combines TRBV20-1 with TRBJ2-7; the match to TRBD1 covers 9 bases. The germline V gene has CDR1 DFQATT and CDR2 SNEGSKA (reference sequence). This CDR3 has 14 amino acids. The V gene end was trimmed by 6 bases and the J gene end by 4 bases; junction bases not matched to a gene: 10. The CDR3: CSARHRDRVYEQYF. DNA for the CDR3: TGCAGTGCGAGACACCGGGACAGGGTATACGAGCAGTACTTC.

This clonotype was counted only a few times. A clone one base away is much larger, so this may be a read error. The chain has TRBV10-3 and TRBJ2-1; TRBD2 aligns across 7 bases. Germline V gene sequence: CDR1 ENHRY, CDR2 SYGVKD. J lost 8 bases, V lost 3 bases, and 1 base had no gene match. The CDR3 has 12 residues. The CDR3, as DNA: TGTGCCATCAGTGACCGGGGGGATGAGCAGTTCTTC. Its translation: CAISDRGDEQFF.

This clonotype has just a few counts. The CDR3 protein is CSARDQAGPNTGELFF. DNA for the CDR3: TGCAGTGCTAGAGATCAAGCGGGACCCAACACCGGGGAGCTGTTTTTT. V usage is TRBV20-1 and J usage is TRBJ2-2; TRBD2 matches 7 bases. This CDR3 is 16 amino acids long. CDR1 is DFQATT, CDR2 SNEGSKA, per germline (reference sequence). After removal of 0 bases from V and 2 bases from J, the junction contained 6 bases not matched to a gene.

This clonotype was seen ten or more times. This rearrangement joins TRBV6-1 to TRBJ2-5, with 8 bases matching TRBD1. V was pared by 1 base and J by 4 bases, with 5 bases of the junction left unmatched. CDR3 length: 15 amino acids. CDR1 and CDR2 (germline): MNHNS, SASEGT. The CDR3 DNA reads as TGTGCCAGCAGTGAAGTCAGGGGGCTTCGAGAGACCCAGTACTTC. This translates into CASSEVRGLRETQYF.

This clonotype was observed at least ten times. CDR3 amino acids: CASSLPTGTGNTEAFF. The CDR3 nucleotides are TGCGCCAGCAGCTTACCGACCGGGACAGGGAACACTGAAGCTTTCTTT. The genes are TRBV5-1 and TRBJ1-1; 8 bases line up with TRBD1. V lost 2 bases and J lost 1; bases outside the gene matches: 7. The CDR3 runs 16 residues. Germline V gene lookup returns CDR1 SGHRS and CDR2 YFSETQ.

The V call is TRBV10-3, the J call TRBJ2-7, with 7 bases lining up with TRBD1. Trimming removed 7 bases from V and 0 bases from J; junction bases left unmatched: 3. The CDR3 is made up of 13 amino acids. Germline CDR1 and CDR2: ENHRY and SYGVKD. The CDR3 nucleotides are TGTGCCATCACAACAGGGGACTCCTACGAGCAGTACTTC. Translated, it gives CAITTGDSYEQYF.

In its sample, this clonotype was seen a few times. The rearrangement links TRBV7-2 to TRBJ2-2; the D is unclear. Per germline, CDR1 SGHTA and CDR2 FQGNSA. The CDR3 runs to 13 residues. V lost 1 base, J lost 6 bases, and 6 bases lay in between. CDR3 DNA: TGTGCCAGCAGCTTAGTGAAGGCCGGGGAGCTGTTTTTT. Its translation is CASSLVKAGELFF.

This clonotype was counted at least ten times. The chain uses TRBV7-2 and TRBJ2-7, with unresolved D. CDR1 and CDR2 from the germline V gene are SGHTA and FQGNSA. CDR3 length: 13 residues. The germline V and J ends were trimmed by 4 bases and 5 bases, with 12 bases remaining between them. The CDR3 sequence is CASSYGPLNEQYF. Here the CDR3 DNA reads TGTGCCAGCAGCTACGGGCCGTTAAACGAGCAGTACTTC.

This clonotype was recorded at least ten times. The V gene is TRBV7-9, the J gene TRBJ2-7, with a possible D match to TRBD2 (5 bases). The CDR3 extends over 14 amino acids. Germline V gene data show CDR1 as SEHNR and CDR2 as FQNEAQ (reference sequence). Trimming shortened V by 2 bases and J by 9 bases, and 17 bases separated the two germline ends. The CDR3 DNA sequence: TGTGCCAGCAGCTTAAACCCGCCGGGAAGCCGGCAGTACTTC. It yields the protein CASSLNPPGSRQYF. The entire variable domain, with the rest obtained from reference TRBV7-9 and TRBJ2-7, is as follows: DTGVSQNPRHKITKRGQNVTFRCDPISEHNRLYWYRQTLGQGPEFLTYFQNEAQLEKSRLLSDRFSAERPKGSFSTLEIQRTEQGDSAMYLCASSLNPPGSRQYFGPGTRLTVT.

This clonotype was observed at least ten times. The chain links TRBV4-3 to TRBJ2-1, with 7 bases fitting TRBD2. Trimming cost V 1 base and J 9 bases; bases outside gene matches: 12. The CDR3 length is 16 residues. The germline CDR1 and CDR2 sequences are LGHNA and YSLEER. CDR3 sequence (DNA): TGCGCCAGCAGCCAAGGGCCCCTACAACCGGGGGGTGAGCAGTTCTTC. As protein: CASSQGPLQPGGEQFF.

The V call is TRBV6-1, the J call TRBJ2-7, with D unclear. Germline-derived CDR1 and CDR2 are MNHNS and SASEGT. The CDR3 length is 15 residues. Trimming removed 5 bases from V and 2 bases from J, with 16 bases in between. CDR3 amino acids: CASSRSRGTAYEQYF. CDR3 DNA: TGTGCCAGCAGTCGATCACGCGGCACAGCCTACGAGCAGTACTTC.

This clonotype was seen at least ten times. The rearrangement links TRBV5-6 to TRBJ2-5; 7 positions agree with TRBD1. Per germline, CDR1 SGHDT and CDR2 YYEEEE. The CDR3 has 18 residues. V lost 0 bases to trimming and J lost 2 bases; unmatched junction nucleotides: 13. The CDR3 nucleotides are TGTGCCAGCAGCTTGGCCGGGACAGTCTCCCCTCAACAAGAGACCCAGTACTTC. As protein: CASSLAGTVSPQQETQYF.

The table lists this clonotype with many counts. The J gene is TRBJ1-2, the V gene TRBV4-3; D gene unclear. V was cut by 1 base and J by 7 bases, with 13 bases left in between. The CDR3 is 14 residues long. CDR1 is LGHNA and CDR2 is YSLEER in the germline V gene. The CDR3, as DNA: TGCGCCAGCAGCCAAGTTGAAGGAGTTGGTGGCTACACCTTC. This codes for CASSQVEGVGGYTF.

This clonotype turned up a few times. The chain combines TRBV7-8 with TRBJ2-1, with TRBD1 identical over 11 bases. The germline CDR1 and CDR2 sequences are SGHVS and FQNEAQ. The CDR3 length is 14 residues. Trimming at V came to 3 bases and at J to 10 bases, leaving 5 bases not matched to a gene. The CDR3 here is CASSFGQGAGEQFF. The CDR3 DNA reads as TGTGCCAGCAGCTTCGGACAGGGGGCAGGGGAGCAGTTCTTC.

This clonotype occurred many times. The chain employs TRBV12-3 or TRBV12-4 and TRBJ2-2; a possible D gene is TRBD1 (5 bases). The CDR3 consists of 14 residues. V gave up 3 bases and J gave up 7 bases, with 12 bases separating them. CDR3 nucleotide sequence: TGTGCCAGCAGTTTCCGTCAGGGAAGCGGGGAGCTGTTTTTT. It specifies CASSFRQGSGELFF.